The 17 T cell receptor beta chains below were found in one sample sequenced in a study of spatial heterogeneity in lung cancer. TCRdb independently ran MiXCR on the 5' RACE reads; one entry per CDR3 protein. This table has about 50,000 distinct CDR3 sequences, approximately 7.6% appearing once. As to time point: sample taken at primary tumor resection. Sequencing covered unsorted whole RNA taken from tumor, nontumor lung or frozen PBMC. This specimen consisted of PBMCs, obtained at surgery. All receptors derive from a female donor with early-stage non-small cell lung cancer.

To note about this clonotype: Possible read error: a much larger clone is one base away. As DNA, the CDR3 is TGTGCCAGCAGTTACTTCGGGGGCAGCCTTAATTCACCCCACCACTTT. Protein sequence: CASSYFGGSLNSPHHF. V gene TRBV6-5 combines with J gene TRBJ1-6, with a tentative D call TRBD1 (6 bases). Germline V gene sequence: CDR1 MNHEY, CDR2 SVGAGI. CDR3 length: 16 residues.

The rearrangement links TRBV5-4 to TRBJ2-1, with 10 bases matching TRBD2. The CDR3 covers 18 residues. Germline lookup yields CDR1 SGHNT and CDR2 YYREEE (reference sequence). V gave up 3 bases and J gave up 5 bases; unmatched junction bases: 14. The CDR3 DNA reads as TGTGCCAGCAGCTCAATAGCGGGGGGCCGCTCAAGAAACAATGAGCAGTTCTTC. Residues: CASSSIAGGRSRNNEQFF.

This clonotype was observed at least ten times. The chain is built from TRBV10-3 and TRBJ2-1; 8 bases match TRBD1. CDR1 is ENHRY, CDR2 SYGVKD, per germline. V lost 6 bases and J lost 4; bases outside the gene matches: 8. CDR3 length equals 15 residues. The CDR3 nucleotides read TGTGCCATCAGACCCCCGGGACAGGTTTACAATGAGCAGTTCTTC. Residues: CAIRPPGQVYNEQFF.

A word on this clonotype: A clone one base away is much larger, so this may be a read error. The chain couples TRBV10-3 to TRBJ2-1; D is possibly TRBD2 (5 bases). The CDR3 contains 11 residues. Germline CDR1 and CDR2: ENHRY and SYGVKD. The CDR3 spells CASSEVAEQFF. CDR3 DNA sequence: TGTGCCAGCAGTGAAGTAGCGGAGCAGTTCTTC.

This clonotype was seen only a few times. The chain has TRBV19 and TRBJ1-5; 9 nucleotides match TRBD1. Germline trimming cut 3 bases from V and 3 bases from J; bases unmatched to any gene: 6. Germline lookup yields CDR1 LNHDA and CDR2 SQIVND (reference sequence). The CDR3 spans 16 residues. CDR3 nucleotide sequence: TGTGCCAGTAGTATTCCGGGACAGGGTCCCAATCAGCCCCAGCATTTT. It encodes CASSIPGQGPNQPQHF.

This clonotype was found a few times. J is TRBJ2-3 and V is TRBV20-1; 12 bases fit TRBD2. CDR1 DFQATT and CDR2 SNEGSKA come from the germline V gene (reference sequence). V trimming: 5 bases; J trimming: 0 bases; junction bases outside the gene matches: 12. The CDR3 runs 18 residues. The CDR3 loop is CSALTSGGSFTSTDTQYF. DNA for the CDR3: TGCAGTGCTTTAACTAGCGGGGGGTCCTTCACTAGCACAGATACGCAGTATTTT.

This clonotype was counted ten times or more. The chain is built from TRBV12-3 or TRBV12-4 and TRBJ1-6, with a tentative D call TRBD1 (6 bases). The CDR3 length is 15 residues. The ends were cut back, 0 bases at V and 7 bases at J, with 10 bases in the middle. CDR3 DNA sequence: TGTGCCAGCAGTTTAGCGGCAGGGGACAATTCACCCCTCCACTTT. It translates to CASSLAAGDNSPLHF.

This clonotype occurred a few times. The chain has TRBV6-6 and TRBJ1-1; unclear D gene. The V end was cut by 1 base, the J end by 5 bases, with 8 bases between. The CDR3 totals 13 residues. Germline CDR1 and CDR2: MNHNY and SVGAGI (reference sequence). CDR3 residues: CASSYLGWTEAFF. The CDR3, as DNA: TGTGCCAGCAGTTACTTAGGGTGGACTGAAGCTTTCTTT.

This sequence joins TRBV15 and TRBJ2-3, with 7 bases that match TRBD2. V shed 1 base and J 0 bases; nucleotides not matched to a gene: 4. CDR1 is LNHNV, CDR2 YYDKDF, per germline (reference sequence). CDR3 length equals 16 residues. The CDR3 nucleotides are TGTGCCACCAGCAGAGTAGGAGCGGGGAGCACAGATACGCAGTATTTT. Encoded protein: CATSRVGAGSTDTQYF.

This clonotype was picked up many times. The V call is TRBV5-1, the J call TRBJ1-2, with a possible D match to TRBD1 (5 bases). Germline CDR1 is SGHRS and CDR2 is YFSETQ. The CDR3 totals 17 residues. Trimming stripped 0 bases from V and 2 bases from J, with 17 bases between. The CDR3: CASSLVWGQGQNYGYTF. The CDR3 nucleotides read TGCGCCAGCAGCTTGGTTTGGGGTCAGGGTCAAAACTATGGCTACACCTTC.

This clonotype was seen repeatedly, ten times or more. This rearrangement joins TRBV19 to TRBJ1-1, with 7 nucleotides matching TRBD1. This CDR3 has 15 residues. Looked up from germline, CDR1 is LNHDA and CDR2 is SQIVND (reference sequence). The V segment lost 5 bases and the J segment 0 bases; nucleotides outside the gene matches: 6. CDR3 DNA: TGTGCCAGTAGTTCTTCCGGGACAGTGAACACTGAAGCTTTCTTT. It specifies CASSSSGTVNTEAFF.

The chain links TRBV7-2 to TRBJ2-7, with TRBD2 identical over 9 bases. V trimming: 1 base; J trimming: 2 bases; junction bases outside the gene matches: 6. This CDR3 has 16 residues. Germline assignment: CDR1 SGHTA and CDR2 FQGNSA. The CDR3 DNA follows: TGTGCCAGCAGCTTAGTGTCTAGCGGGGAAGCCTACGAGCAGTACTTC. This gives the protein CASSLVSSGEAYEQYF.

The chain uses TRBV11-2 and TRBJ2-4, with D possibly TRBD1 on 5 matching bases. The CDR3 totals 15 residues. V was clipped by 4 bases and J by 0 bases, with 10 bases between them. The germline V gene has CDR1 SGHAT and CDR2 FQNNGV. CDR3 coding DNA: TGTGCCAGCAGCTCAGGACAAATAGCCAAAAACATTCAGTACTTC. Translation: CASSSGQIAKNIQYF. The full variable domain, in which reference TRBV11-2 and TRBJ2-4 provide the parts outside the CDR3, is EAGVAQSPRYKIIEKRQSVAFWCNPISGHATLYWYQQILGQGPKLLIQFQNNGVVDDSQLPKDRFSAERLKGVDSTLKIQPAKLEDSAVYLCASSSGQIAKNIQYFGAGTRLSVL.

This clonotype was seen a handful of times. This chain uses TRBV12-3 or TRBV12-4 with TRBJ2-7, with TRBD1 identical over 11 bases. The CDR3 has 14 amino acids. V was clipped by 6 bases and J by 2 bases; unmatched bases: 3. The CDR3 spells CASSRDRGAYEQYF. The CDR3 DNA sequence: TGTGCCAGCAGCCGGGACAGGGGGGCCTACGAGCAGTACTTC.

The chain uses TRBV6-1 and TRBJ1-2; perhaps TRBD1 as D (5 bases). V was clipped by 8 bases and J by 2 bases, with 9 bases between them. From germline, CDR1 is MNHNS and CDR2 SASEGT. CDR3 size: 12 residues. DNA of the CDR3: TGTGCCAGCCAGGGAATAAACTATGGCTACACCTTC. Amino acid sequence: CASQGINYGYTF.

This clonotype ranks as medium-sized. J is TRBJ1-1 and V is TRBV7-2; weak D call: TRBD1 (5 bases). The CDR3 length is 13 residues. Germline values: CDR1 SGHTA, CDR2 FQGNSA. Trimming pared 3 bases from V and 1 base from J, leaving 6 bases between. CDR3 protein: CASSLTENTEAFF. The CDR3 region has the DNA TGTGCCAGCAGCTTGACAGAGAACACTGAAGCTTTCTTT.

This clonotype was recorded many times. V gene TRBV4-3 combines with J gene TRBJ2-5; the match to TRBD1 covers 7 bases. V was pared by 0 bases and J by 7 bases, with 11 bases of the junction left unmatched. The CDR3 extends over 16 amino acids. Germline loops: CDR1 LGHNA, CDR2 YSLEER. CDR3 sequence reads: CASSQERTGSYGTQYF. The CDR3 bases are TGCGCCAGCAGCCAAGAACGGACAGGATCTTACGGGACCCAGTACTTC.